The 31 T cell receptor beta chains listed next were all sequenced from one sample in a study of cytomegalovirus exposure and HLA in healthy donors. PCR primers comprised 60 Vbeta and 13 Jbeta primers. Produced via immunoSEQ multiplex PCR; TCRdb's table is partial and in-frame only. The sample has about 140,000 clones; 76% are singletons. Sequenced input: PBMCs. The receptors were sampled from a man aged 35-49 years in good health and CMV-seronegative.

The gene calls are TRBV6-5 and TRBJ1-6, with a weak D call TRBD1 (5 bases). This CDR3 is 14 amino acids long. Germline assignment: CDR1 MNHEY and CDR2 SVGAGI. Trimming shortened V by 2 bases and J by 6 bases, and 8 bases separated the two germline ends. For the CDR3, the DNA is TGTGCCAGCAGTTACCAGGGACTTAATTCACCCCTCCACTTT. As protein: CASSYQGLNSPLHF.

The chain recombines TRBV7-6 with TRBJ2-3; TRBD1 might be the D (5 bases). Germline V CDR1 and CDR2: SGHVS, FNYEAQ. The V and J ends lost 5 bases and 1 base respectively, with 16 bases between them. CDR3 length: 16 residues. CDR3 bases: TGTGCCAGCAGCCGGAGCTGGGGCCGGGGCACAGATACGCAGTATTTT. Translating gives CASSRSWGRGTDTQYF.

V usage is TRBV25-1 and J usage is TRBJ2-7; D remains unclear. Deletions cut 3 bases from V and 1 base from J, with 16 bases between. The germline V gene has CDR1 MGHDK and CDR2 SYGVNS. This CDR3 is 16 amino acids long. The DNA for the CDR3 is TGTGCCAGCAGTGATGACACTTACTCACCTTCCTACGAGCAGTACTTC. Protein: CASSDDTYSPSYEQYF.

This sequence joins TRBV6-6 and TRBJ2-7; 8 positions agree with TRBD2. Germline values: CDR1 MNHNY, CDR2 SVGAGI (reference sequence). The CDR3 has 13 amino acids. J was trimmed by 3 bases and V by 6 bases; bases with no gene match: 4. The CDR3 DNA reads TGTGCCAGCAGCGGGAGGGAGGACTACGAGCAGTACTTC. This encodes CASSGREDYEQYF.

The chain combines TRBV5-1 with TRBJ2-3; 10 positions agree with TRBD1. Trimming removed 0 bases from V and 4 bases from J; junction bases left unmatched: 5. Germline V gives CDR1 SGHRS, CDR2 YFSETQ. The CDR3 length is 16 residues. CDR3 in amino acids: CASSLEVTGGADTQYF. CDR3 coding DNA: TGCGCCAGCAGCTTGGAGGTGACAGGGGGCGCAGATACGCAGTATTTT.

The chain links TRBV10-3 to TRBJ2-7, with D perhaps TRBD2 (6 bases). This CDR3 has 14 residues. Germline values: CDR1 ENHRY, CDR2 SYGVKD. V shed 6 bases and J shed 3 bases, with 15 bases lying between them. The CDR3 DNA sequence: TGTGCCATCAGGCCGGGGGAGAACCTCTACGAGCAGTACTTC. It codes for CAIRPGENLYEQYF.

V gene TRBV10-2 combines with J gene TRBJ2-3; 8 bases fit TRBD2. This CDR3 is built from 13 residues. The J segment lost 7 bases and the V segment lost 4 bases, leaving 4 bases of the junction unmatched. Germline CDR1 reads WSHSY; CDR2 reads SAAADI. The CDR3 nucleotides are TGCGCCAGCAGTGCTAGCGGGTTGAATACGCAGTATTTT. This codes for CASSASGLNTQYF.

The CDR3: CASSLGRGTNQPQHF. Written as DNA, the CDR3 is TGTGCCAGCAGTTTAGGGCGGGGGACAAATCAGCCCCAGCATTTT. J is TRBJ1-5 and V is TRBV27; D perhaps matches TRBD1 (6 bases). The CDR3 is made up of 15 amino acids. The ends were cut back, 2 bases at V and 4 bases at J, with 12 bases in the middle. Looked up from germline, CDR1 is MNHEY and CDR2 is SMNVEV (reference sequence).

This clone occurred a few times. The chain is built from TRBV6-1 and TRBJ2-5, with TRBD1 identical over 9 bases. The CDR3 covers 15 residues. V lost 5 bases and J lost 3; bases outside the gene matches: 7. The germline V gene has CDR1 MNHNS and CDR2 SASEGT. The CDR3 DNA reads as TGTGCCAGCAGTCCCGGGACAGGGTGGGAAGAGACCCAGTACTTC. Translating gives CASSPGTGWEETQYF.

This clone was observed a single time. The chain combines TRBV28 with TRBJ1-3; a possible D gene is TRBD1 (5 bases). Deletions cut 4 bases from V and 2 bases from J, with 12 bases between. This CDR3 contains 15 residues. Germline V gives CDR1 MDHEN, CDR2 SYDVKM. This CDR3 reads CASSSSRGAGNTIYF. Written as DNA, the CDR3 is TGTGCCAGCAGTTCGTCGCGGGGGGCTGGAAACACCATATATTTT.

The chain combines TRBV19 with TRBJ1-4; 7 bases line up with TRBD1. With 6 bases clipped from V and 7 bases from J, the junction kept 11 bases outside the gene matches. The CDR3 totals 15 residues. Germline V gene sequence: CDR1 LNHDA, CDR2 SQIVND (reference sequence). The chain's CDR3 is CASSDQQGPGEKLFF. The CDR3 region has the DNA TGTGCCAGTAGCGACCAACAGGGGCCGGGTGAAAAACTGTTTTTT.

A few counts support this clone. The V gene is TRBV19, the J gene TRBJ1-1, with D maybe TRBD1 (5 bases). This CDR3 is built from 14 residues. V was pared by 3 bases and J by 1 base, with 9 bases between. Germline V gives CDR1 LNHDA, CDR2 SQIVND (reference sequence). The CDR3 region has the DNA TGTGCCAGTAGTATCGGCCAGGGGAACACTGAAGCTTTCTTT. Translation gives CASSIGQGNTEAFF.

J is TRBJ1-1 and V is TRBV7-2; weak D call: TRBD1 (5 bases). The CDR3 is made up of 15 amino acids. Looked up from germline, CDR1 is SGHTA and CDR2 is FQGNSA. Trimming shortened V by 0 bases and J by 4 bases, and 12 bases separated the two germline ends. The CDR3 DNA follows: TGTGCCAGCAGCTTAGCTGGGCCTACAGGCACTGAAGCTTTCTTT. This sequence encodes CASSLAGPTGTEAFF.

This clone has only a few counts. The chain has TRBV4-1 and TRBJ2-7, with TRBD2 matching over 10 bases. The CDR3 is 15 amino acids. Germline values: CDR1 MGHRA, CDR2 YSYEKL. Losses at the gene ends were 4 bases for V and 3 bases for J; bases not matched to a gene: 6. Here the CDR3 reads CASSRTSGALYEQYF. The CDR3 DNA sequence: TGCGCCAGCAGCCGGACTAGCGGTGCTCTCTACGAGCAGTACTTC.

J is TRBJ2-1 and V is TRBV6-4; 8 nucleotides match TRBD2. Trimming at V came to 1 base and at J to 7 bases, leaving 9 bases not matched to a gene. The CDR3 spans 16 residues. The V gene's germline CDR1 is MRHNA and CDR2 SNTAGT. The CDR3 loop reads CASSDYPGGPRNEQFF. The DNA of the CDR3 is TGTGCCAGCAGTGACTACCCGGGGGGGCCTAGGAATGAGCAGTTCTTC.

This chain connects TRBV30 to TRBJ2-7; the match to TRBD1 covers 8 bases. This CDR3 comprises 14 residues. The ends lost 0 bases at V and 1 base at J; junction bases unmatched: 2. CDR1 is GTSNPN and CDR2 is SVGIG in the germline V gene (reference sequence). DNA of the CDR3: TGTGCCTGGAGTGTCCAGGGGGCGTCCTACGAGCAGTACTTC. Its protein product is CAWSVQGASYEQYF.

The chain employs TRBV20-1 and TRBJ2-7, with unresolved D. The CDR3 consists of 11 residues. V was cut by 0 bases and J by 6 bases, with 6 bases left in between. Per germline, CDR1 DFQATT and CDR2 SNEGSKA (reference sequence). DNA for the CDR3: TGCAGTGCTAGAGATCGTGTCGAGCAGTACTTC. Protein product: CSARDRVEQYF.

The CDR3 loop reads CASSWSRFSTDTQYF. Here the CDR3 DNA reads TGTGCCAGCAGTTGGTCCAGGTTTAGCACAGATACGCAGTATTTT. The rearrangement uses TRBV27 and TRBJ2-3; no definite D call. CDR1 and CDR2 from the germline V gene are MNHEY and SMNVEV (reference sequence). CDR3 length: 15 residues. Between the trimmed V and J ends, which lost 4 bases and 0 bases, there was a span of 11 bases.

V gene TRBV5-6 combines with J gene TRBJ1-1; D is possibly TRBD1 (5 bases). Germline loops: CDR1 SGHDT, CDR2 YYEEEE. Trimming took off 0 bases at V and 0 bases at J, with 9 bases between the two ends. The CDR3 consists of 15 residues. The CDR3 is CASSLDRRVNTEAFF. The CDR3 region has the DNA TGTGCCAGCAGCTTGGATCGCAGGGTGAACACTGAAGCTTTCTTT.

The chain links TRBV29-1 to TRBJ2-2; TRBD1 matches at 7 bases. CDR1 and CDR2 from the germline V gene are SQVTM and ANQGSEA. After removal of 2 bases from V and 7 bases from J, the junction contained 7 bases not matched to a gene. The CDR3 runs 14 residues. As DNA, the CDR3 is TGCAGCGTTGAATCCCCCAGGACAGGCGGGGAGCTGTTTTTT. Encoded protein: CSVESPRTGGELFF.

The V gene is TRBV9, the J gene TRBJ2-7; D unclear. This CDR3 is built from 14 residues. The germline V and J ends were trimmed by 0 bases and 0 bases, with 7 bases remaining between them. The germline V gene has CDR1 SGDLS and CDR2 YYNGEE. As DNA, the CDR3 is TGTGCCAGCAGCGTAGCAGTCAACTCCTACGAGCAGTACTTC. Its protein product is CASSVAVNSYEQYF.

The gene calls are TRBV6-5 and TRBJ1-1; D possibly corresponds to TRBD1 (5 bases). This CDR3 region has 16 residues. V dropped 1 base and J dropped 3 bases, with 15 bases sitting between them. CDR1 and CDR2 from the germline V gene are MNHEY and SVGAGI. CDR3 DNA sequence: TGTGCCAGCAGTTACTTTCCTCGGGGGGGGGACACTGAAGCTTTCTTT. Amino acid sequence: CASSYFPRGGDTEAFF.

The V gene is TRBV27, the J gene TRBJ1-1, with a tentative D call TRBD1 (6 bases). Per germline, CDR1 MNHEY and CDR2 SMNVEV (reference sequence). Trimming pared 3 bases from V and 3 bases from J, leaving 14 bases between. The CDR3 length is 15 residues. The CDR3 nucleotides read TGTGCCAGCAGTTTCTCAACGTCAGGGGACACTGAAGCTTTCTTT. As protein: CASSFSTSGDTEAFF.

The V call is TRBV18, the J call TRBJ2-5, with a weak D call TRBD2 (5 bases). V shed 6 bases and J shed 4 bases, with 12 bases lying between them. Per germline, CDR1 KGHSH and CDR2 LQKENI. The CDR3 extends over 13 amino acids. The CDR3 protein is CASSTGVVETQYF. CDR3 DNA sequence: TGTGCCAGCTCCACCGGGGTGGTAGAGACCCAGTACTTC.

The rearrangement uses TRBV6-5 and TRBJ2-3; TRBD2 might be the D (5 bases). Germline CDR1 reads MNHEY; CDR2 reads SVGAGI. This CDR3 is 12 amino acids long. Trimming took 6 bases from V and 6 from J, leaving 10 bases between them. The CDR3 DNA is TGTGCCAGCAGCCACAAGCGGGATACGCAGTATTTT. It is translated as CASSHKRDTQYF.

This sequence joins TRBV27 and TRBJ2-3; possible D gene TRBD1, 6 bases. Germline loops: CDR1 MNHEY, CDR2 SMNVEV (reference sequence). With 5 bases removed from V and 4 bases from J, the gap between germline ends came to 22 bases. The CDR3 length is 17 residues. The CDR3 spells CASSPALGAVGADTQYF. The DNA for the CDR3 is TGTGCCAGCAGTCCGGCCCTGGGGGCGGTCGGCGCAGATACGCAGTATTTT.

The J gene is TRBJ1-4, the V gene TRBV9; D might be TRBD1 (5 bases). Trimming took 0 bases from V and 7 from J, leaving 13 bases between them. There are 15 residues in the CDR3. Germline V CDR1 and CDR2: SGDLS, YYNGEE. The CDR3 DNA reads TGTGCCAGCAGCGTAGGACTGGGTAGGGGTGAAAAACTGTTTTTT. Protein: CASSVGLGRGEKLFF.

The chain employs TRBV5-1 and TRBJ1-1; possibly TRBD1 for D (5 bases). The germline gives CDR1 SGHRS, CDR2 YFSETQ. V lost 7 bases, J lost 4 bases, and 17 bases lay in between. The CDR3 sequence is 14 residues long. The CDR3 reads CASSWAGLGTEAFF. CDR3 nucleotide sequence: TGCGCCAGCTCTTGGGCGGGGCTTGGCACTGAAGCTTTCTTT.

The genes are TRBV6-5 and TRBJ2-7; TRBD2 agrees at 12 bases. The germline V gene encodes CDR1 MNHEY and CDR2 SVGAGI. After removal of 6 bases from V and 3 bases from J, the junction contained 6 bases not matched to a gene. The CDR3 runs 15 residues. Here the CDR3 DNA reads TGTGCCAGCAGCGAGACTAGCGGGAGTATCTACGAGCAGTACTTC. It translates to CASSETSGSIYEQYF.

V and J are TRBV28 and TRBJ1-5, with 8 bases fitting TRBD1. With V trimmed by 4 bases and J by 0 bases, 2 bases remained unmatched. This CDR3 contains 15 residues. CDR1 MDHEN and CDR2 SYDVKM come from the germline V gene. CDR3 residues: CASSSTGGSNQPQHF. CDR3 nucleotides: TGTGCCAGCAGTTCCACAGGGGGTAGCAATCAGCCCCAGCATTTT.

In DNA form, the CDR3 reads TGCAGCGTTGTCGTCCAGGGGGCCCCCGTGCTGGCGGATACGCAGTATTTT. Amino acids: CSVVVQGAPVLADTQYF. This sequence joins TRBV29-1 and TRBJ2-3; 8 nucleotides align to TRBD1. There are 17 residues in the CDR3. Germline V gives CDR1 SQVTM, CDR2 ANQGSEA. V was clipped by 4 bases and J by 6 bases; unmatched bases: 18.